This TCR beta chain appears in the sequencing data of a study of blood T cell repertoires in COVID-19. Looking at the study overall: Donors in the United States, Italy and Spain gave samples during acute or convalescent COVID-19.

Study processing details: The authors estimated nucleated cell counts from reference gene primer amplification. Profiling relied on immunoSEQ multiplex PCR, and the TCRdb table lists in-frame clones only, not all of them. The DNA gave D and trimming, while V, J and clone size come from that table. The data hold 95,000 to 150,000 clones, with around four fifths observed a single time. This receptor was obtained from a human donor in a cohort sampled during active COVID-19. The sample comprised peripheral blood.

The CDR3 sequence is CASSSLAVETQYF. CDR3 in DNA: TGTGCCAGCAGCTCACTAGCGGTGGAGACCCAGTACTTC. The chain employs TRBV7-9 and TRBJ2-5; 8 bases align to TRBD2. The V gene's germline CDR1 is SEHNR and CDR2 FQNEAQ (reference sequence). With V trimmed by 4 bases and J by 5 bases, 3 bases remained unmatched. There are 13 residues in the CDR3.